The rows below give T cell receptor beta chains drawn from one sample of a study of PD-1 blockade in classical Hodgkin lymphoma. Some clones are missing from TCRdb's copy, which holds only in-frame ones; the method was immunoSEQ multiplex PCR. The sample holds 50,000 to 65,000 clones, just over 90% seen once. Sequences were derived from peripheral blood mononuclear cells (PBMCs), sampled before the fourth cycle of nivolumab. These receptors were taken from a human donor with classical Hodgkin lymphoma. CDR3s include the opening cysteine and the closing phenylalanine or tryptophan. D genes are given only for firm matches. A clone size is listed for some rows: how often the clone was seen (once, few, many), or a class if it is expanded.

j_gene,v_gene,abundance,d_gene,CDR3nt,CDR3aa
TRBJ2-1,TRBV10-1,NA,TRBD2,TGCGCCAGCAGTGACGGGGGACTAGCGGGAGTGCAGTTCTTC,CASSDGGLAGVQFF
TRBJ2-7,TRBV19,NA,TRBD1,TGTGCCAGTAGTCCGGGACAGCCCAACAGTCCGTCCGAGCAGTACTTC,CASSPGQPNSPSEQYF
TRBJ2-6,TRBV5-1,NA,NA,TGCGCCAGCAGCCCCTCCTCTGGGGCCAACGTCCTGACTTTC,CASSPSSGANVLTF
TRBJ2-3,TRBV27,NA,NA,TGTGCCAGCAGTGACCACAACCACGGCACAGATACGCAGTATTTT,CASSDHNHGTDTQYF
TRBJ2-1,TRBV18,NA,NA,TGTGCCAGCTCACCTCTGGGCGATGAGCAGTTCTTC,CASSPLGDEQFF
TRBJ2-2,TRBV5-1,once,NA,TGCGCCAGCAGCACAACAGTGAGCACCGGGGAGCTGTTTTTT,CASSTTVSTGELFF
TRBJ2-3,TRBV19,once,NA,TGTGCCAGTAGTTACGGAGGGGAAGATACGCAGTATTTT,CASSYGGEDTQYF
TRBJ2-1,TRBV15,NA,TRBD1,TGTGCCACCAGCAGAGATCTCGACAGGGTCAATGAGCAGTTCTTC,CATSRDLDRVNEQFF
TRBJ2-5,TRBV5-1,NA,TRBD2,TGCGCCAGCCGAGAAGCGGGAGAGGTAAAAGAGACCCAGTACTTC,CASREAGEVKETQYF
TRBJ2-2,TRBV5-1,NA,NA,TGCGCCAGCAGCCCGATTGGGGACACCGGGGAGCTGTTTTTT,CASSPIGDTGELFF
TRBJ2-7,TRBV20-1,NA,NA,TGCAGTGCTCACACTAGTTACGAGCAGTACTTC,CSAHTSYEQYF
TRBJ1-2,TRBV7-9,NA,NA,TGTGCCAGCAGCTTCGCCGGGCCAAACTATGGCTACACCTTC,CASSFAGPNYGYTF
TRBJ2-7,TRBV28,NA,NA,TGTGCCAGCTCATCTTCCAAGTACGAGCAGTACTTC,CASSSSKYEQYF
TRBJ2-7,TRBV5-1,NA,TRBD2,TGCGCCAGCAGCCTCGGGACAGGGGGACTAGCGGGGCCCTACGAGCAGTACTTC,CASSLGTGGLAGPYEQYF
TRBJ2-3,TRBV9,few,NA,TGTGCCAGCAGCGTGGAATCGGGGAGCACAGATACGCAGTATTTT,CASSVESGSTDTQYF
TRBJ1-1,TRBV5-1,NA,TRBD1,TGCGCCAGCAGCAACCGGACAGGGGGCGTTTGGTTTTCAGCTTTCTTT,CASSNRTGGVWFSAFF
TRBJ2-1,TRBV9,NA,NA,TGTGCCAGCAGCCCACAAAACACCAGGGGCAAAAGCTCCTACAATGAGCAGTTCTTC,CASSPQNTRGKSSYNEQFF
TRBJ2-2,TRBV7-2,NA,NA,TGTGCCAGCAGCTTAGTATCGGTGAACACCGGGGAGCTGTTTTTT,CASSLVSVNTGELFF
TRBJ2-1,TRBV28,NA,TRBD2,TGTGCCAGCAGTTCACCGGGACTAGCGGGAAACAATGAGCAGTTCTTC,CASSSPGLAGNNEQFF
TRBJ1-1,TRBV27,once,NA,TGTGCCAGCAGTCACTACGGGCATTTGGGGGTCACTGAAGCTTTCTTT,CASSHYGHLGVTEAFF
TRBJ2-3,TRBV11-1,NA,NA,TGTGCCAGCAGCTTCGGAGTTTACCCCGGTATAGAAGATACGCAGTATTTT,CASSFGVYPGIEDTQYF
TRBJ2-7,TRBV5-8,NA,NA,TGTGCCAGCAGCTTGCTTGGCTCCCGCGGGGACGAGCAGTACTTC,CASSLLGSRGDEQYF
TRBJ1-1,TRBV10-1,NA,NA,TGCGCCAGCAGTGAGCTCCTGAACACTGAAGCTTTCTTT,CASSELLNTEAFF
TRBJ1-5,TRBV19,NA,NA,TGTGCCAGTAGTATTCGGGAAGCCAGGCACAATCAGCCCCAGCATTTT,CASSIREARHNQPQHF
TRBJ1-5,TRBV30,NA,NA,TGTGCCTGGAGAAGTCCGGGTGCTCTGGGGCAGCCCCAGCATTTT,CAWRSPGALGQPQHF
TRBJ2-3,TRBV5-6,NA,NA,TGTGCCAGCAGCTTAAGTGCCGGGAGCACAGATACGCAGTATTTT,CASSLSAGSTDTQYF
TRBJ1-5,TRBV5-6,NA,NA,TGTGCCAGCAGCTTGCAAGGGGCCAATCAGCCCCAGCATTTT,CASSLQGANQPQHF
TRBJ2-3,TRBV27,NA,TRBD2,TGTGCCAGTCATAGACTAGCAACTAGCACAGATACGCAGTATTTT,CASHRLATSTDTQYF
TRBJ2-2,TRBV11-2,NA,NA,TGTGCCAGCAGATCCCTCCGGGTGGCGGGCCCGAACACCGGGGAGCTGTTTTTT,CASRSLRVAGPNTGELFF
TRBJ2-5,TRBV6-5,NA,NA,TGTGCCAGCAGTTACGCGGCAGGTCCCCAGCAAGAGACCCAGTACTTC,CASSYAAGPQQETQYF
TRBJ2-1,TRBV27,NA,NA,TGTGCCAGCAGTTTATCGGTCCGGACATACGGCAATGAGCAGTTCTTC,CASSLSVRTYGNEQFF
TRBJ1-1,TRBV10-3,NA,NA,TGTGCCGCTTCCCCCGGACAGAAAAACACTGAAGCTTTCTTT,CAASPGQKNTEAFF
TRBJ2-7,TRBV28,NA,NA,TGTGCCAGCAGTAGGGGGGGGCAGGGGCCCTACGAGCAGTACTTC,CASSRGGQGPYEQYF
TRBJ1-1,TRBV5-8,NA,NA,TGTGCCAGCAGACACGGTGTCGGTGCTTTCTTT,CASRHGVGAFF
TRBJ2-3,TRBV27,NA,TRBD2,TGTGCCAGCAGTTTGGCGGGAGCATGGACAGATACGCAGTATTTT,CASSLAGAWTDTQYF
TRBJ1-2,TRBV5-1,NA,TRBD1,TGCGCCAGCACAGGGGGCGCGGCGAAAGACTATGGCTACACCTTC,CASTGGAAKDYGYTF
TRBJ2-1,TRBV10-3,NA,NA,TGTGCCATCAGTGAGTCGGGGGAGACTTACAATGAGCAGTTCTTC,CAISESGETYNEQFF